This TCR beta chain is from a study of T cell responses to AZD1222 COVID-19 vaccine. This table comes from immunoSEQ multiplex PCR, and its TCRdb copy is limited to in-frame clones, with some not included. In the table there are 60,000 to 85,000 clones, roughly 87% of which are singletons. This CDR3 has 13 amino acids. Germline V gene lookup returns CDR1 LNHNV and CDR2 YYDKDF (reference sequence). The V end lost 0 bases, the J end lost 5 bases, and 8 bases lay between the germline ends. Sequences were derived from peripheral blood, sampled 28 days after the second AZD1222 dose. V usage is TRBV15 and J usage is TRBJ2-7; D is unclear. This receptor was obtained from an adult who received the AZD1222 COVID-19 vaccine. As DNA, the CDR3 is TGTGCCACCAGCAGAGATCGCGCCCACGAGCAGTACTTC. Amino acid sequence: CATSRDRAHEQYF.